This T cell receptor (beta chain) was recovered during a study of identical twins. Study results and limitations: The authors drew conclusions from cross-sectional statistical analysis rather than following the same donors. Memory repertoires lacked the insertion deficit that abundant cord blood beta clonotypes showed.

In this sample, this clonotype turned up many times. Its matching antigen is unknown. This CDR3 has 13 amino acids. Trimming at V came to 7 bases and at J to 3 bases, leaving 6 bases not matched to a gene. Germline CDR1 and CDR2: SQVTM and ANQGSEA. Each donor was a healthy Caucasian. Addition of a universal primer site occurred through template switching, and cDNA carried unique molecular identifiers. TCRdb ran MiXCR on the 5' RACE reads and lists one entry per CDR3 protein. This table has around 160,000 distinct CDR3 sequences, 3.5% appearing once. The clonotype was recovered from a man aged 18 to 30 in good health. V gene TRBV29-1 combines with J gene TRBJ2-5, with TRBD1 matching over 9 bases. The material sequenced was memory T cells sorted from blood. CDR3 in DNA: TGCAGCGCCGCCGGGACAGGGAAAGAGACCCAGTACTTC. This encodes CSAAGTGKETQYF.